The rows below give T cell receptor beta chains drawn from one sample of a study of T cell repertoires in cytomegalovirus infection. Each CDR3 protein gets one entry after TCRdb re-called the reads with MiXCR. The table includes hundreds of thousands of distinct CDR3 sequences, approximately 31% detected once. Their antigen targets remain unknown. The sample consisted of cultured CD8+ T cells from PBMCs, taken from culture after CMV antigen stimulation. The origin of the receptors is a human donor in good health (CMV status not recorded). Some clones in this sample may be carry-over from other donors' samples. Both conserved end residues are part of each CDR3. A D gene is named only where the DNA matches it firmly. Not every row has a clone size; where given, it reads once, few, many or a size class.

TRBJ2-3 TRBD1 TRBV10-3 many CAISKTGESTDTQYF TGTGCCATCAGTAAGACAGGGGAGAGCACAGATACGCAGTATTTT
TRBJ2-1 NA TRBV2 few CATQGGLSSYNEQFF TGTGCCACCCAGGGCGGGCTGAGCTCCTACAATGAGCAGTTCTTC
TRBJ2-7 TRBD2 TRBV27 few CASSFVAGGNYEQYF TGTGCCAGCAGTTTCGTAGCGGGGGGGAACTACGAGCAGTACTTC
TRBJ1-1 NA TRBV19 few CASTAGSTEAFF TGTGCTAGTACGGCGGGGTCCACTGAAGCTTTCTTT
TRBJ2-3 NA TRBV6-6 NA CASSLDEASWGGYTQYF TGTGCCAGCAGTTTAGACGAAGCCTCGTGGGGCGGGTATACGCAGTATTTT
TRBJ2-5 TRBD1 TRBV19 NA CASSLYRGRQETQYF TGTGCCAGTAGTCTGTACAGGGGGAGACAAGAGACCCAGTACTTC
TRBJ1-5 NA TRBV12-3/TRBV12-4 NA CARSSSGDRNQPQHF TGTGCCAGGAGTTCATCCGGTGACAGAAATCAGCCCCAGCATTTT
TRBJ1-2 NA TRBV6-2/TRBV6-3 NA CASSPSAVLISGYTF TGTGCCAGCAGTCCTTCGGCAGTCTTGATCAGTGGCTACACCTTC
TRBJ2-1 NA TRBV12-3/TRBV12-4 NA CASTPGGLYNEQFF TGTGCCAGCACCCCAGGGGGGCTTTACAATGAGCAGTTCTTC
TRBJ1-6 NA TRBV2 NA CASSTDSSYNSPLHF TGTGCCAGCAGTACTGATAGCTCCTATAATTCACCCCTCCACTTT
TRBJ2-5 NA TRBV7-9 NA CASSPLQGVQETQYF TGTGCCAGCAGCCCGCTTCAGGGAGTGCAAGAGACCCAGTACTTC
TRBJ1-2 NA TRBV7-6 NA CASSPRSPPLGYGYTF TGTGCCAGCAGCCCTAGAAGTCCCCCTCTAGGCTATGGCTACACCTTC
TRBJ2-5 NA TRBV27 few CASSRLGSIETQYF TGTGCCAGCAGTCGACTGGGGAGTATTGAGACCCAGTACTTC
TRBJ2-7 NA TRBV19 NA CASSIAPATYEQYF TGTGCCAGTAGTATTGCTCCAGCGACCTACGAGCAGTACTTC
TRBJ2-7 NA TRBV15 few CATSRDWSESYEQYF TGTGCCACCAGCAGAGACTGGAGCGAGTCCTACGAGCAGTACTTC
TRBJ2-5 NA TRBV7-6 NA CASSSRVLQETQYF TGTGCCAGCAGCTCAAGGGTATTACAAGAGACCCAGTACTTC
TRBJ2-1 NA TRBV6-6 NA CASSQKTSSYNEQFF TGTGCCAGCAGCCAAAAAACTAGCTCCTACAATGAGCAGTTCTTC
TRBJ2-5 TRBD2 TRBV7-6 few CASSSVAGESQETQYF TGTGCCAGCAGCTCGGTAGCGGGGGAGTCCCAAGAGACCCAGTACTTC
TRBJ1-2 NA TRBV27 few CASSLTGSGGYTF TGTGCCAGCTCACTTACAGGGTCGGGTGGCTACACCTTC
TRBJ2-1 NA TRBV7-8 NA CASSFRTDLNHNEQFF TGTGCCAGCAGCTTCCGGACCGATTTGAACCACAATGAGCAGTTCTTC
TRBJ1-1 NA TRBV7-3 once CASSHGGENTEAFF TGTGCCAGCAGCCACGGGGGGGAGAACACTGAAGCTTTCTTT
TRBJ2-1 NA TRBV9 NA CASSVEKRGSSYNEQFF TGTGCCAGCAGCGTAGAGAAGAGGGGGAGCTCCTACAATGAGCAGTTCTTC
TRBJ1-4 NA TRBV4-1 NA CASSQRGPTNEKLFF TGCGCCAGCAGCCAAAGGGGTCCGACTAATGAAAAACTGTTTTTT
TRBJ1-2 NA TRBV12-3/TRBV12-4 few CASSLAGLFGGYTF TGTGCCAGCAGTTTGGCAGGACTGTTTGGGGGCTACACCTTC
TRBJ2-5 TRBD1 TRBV20-1 NA CSAATGWGETQYF TGCAGTGCTGCGACAGGGTGGGGGGAGACCCAGTACTTC
TRBJ1-3 TRBD1 TRBV7-9 NA CASSHRDRVDTIYF TGTGCCAGCAGCCACCGGGACAGGGTTGACACCATATATTTT
TRBJ1-1 NA TRBV6-1 NA CASSITLVRTEAFF TGTGCCAGCAGTATAACTTTGGTGAGAACTGAAGCTTTCTTT
TRBJ2-3 NA TRBV7-9 few CASDNTDTQYF TGTGCCAGTGATAACACAGATACGCAGTATTTT
TRBJ1-2 NA TRBV7-9 many CASSLVLGRNYGYTF TGTGCCAGCAGCTTAGTTCTCGGGAGGAACTATGGCTACACCTTC
TRBJ2-7 NA TRBV6-5 NA CASSYSGGTSYEQYF TGTGCCAGCAGTTACTCAGGGGGTACATCCTACGAGCAGTACTTC
TRBJ1-1 TRBD1 TRBV6-6 few CASRSTGRDTEAFF TGTGCCAGCAGATCGACAGGGCGGGACACTGAAGCTTTCTTT
TRBJ2-3 TRBD2 TRBV7-9 few CASSLPLTSASSTDTQYF TGTGCCAGCAGCTTACCCCTGACTAGCGCCTCTAGCACAGATACGCAGTATTTT
TRBJ2-5 NA TRBV12-5 NA CASGFTAETQYF TGTGCTAGTGGTTTTACGGCCGAGACCCAGTACTTC
TRBJ2-2 TRBD2 TRBV20-1 many CSARDPHSGTSGDIGELFF TGCAGTGCTAGAGATCCCCACTCCGGGACTAGCGGGGATATCGGGGAGCTGTTTTTT
TRBJ1-5 NA TRBV6-6 many CASSYSDYQPQHF TGTGCCAGCAGTTACTCCGACTATCAGCCCCAGCATTTT
TRBJ2-1 TRBD2 TRBV7-9 few CASNPGLASDEQFF TGTGCCAGCAATCCGGGACTAGCGAGTGATGAGCAGTTCTTC
TRBJ2-7 TRBD1 TRBV27 NA CASSNSGTGATEQYF TGTGCCAGCAGCAATTCCGGGACAGGGGCCACCGAGCAGTACTTC
TRBJ2-1 NA TRBV12-3/TRBV12-4 many CASSAEGHEQFF TGTGCCAGCAGTGCCGAGGGGCATGAGCAGTTCTTC
TRBJ2-1 TRBD2 TRBV7-2 many CASSEWAGGPDEQFF TGTGCCAGCAGCGAGTGGGCGGGGGGGCCCGATGAGCAGTTCTTC
TRBJ2-5 NA TRBV12-3/TRBV12-4 many CASRGTLNQETQYF TGTGCCAGCAGAGGTACCCTAAATCAAGAGACCCAGTACTTC
TRBJ2-3 TRBD2 TRBV19 NA CASSIGGSTDTQYF TGTGCCAGTAGTATCGGGGGGAGCACAGATACGCAGTATTTT
TRBJ2-2 NA TRBV7-3 few CASSLVGEGELFF TGTGCCAGCAGCCTCGTAGGGGAGGGGGAGCTGTTTTTT
TRBJ2-3 NA TRBV6-2/TRBV6-3 NA CASSYPSTQYF TGTGCCAGCAGTTATCCCTCTACGCAGTATTTT
TRBJ2-3 NA TRBV7-2 few CASSPWEGYTDTQYF TGTGCCAGCAGCCCCTGGGAAGGGTACACAGATACGCAGTATTTT
TRBJ2-5 TRBD2 TRBV29-1 NA CSVGDPGRGVQETQYF TGCAGCGTTGGAGATCCCGGGCGGGGGGTCCAAGAGACCCAGTACTTC
TRBJ2-1 NA TRBV7-6 many CASSLALGSDYYNEQFF TGTGCCAGCAGCTTAGCGCTAGGGTCCGATTACTACAATGAGCAGTTCTTC
TRBJ2-5 NA TRBV11-3 many CASSLFLGAETQYF TGTGCCAGCAGCTTATTTCTAGGAGCCGAGACCCAGTACTTC
TRBJ2-3 TRBD2 TRBV20-1 few CSAIPAGGYLASTDTQYF TGCAGTGCCATTCCGGCGGGGGGCTACCTAGCTAGCACAGATACGCAGTATTTT
TRBJ2-1 NA TRBV6-8 NA CASSPRGTAPAPEQFF TGTGCCAGCAGCCCCAGGGGTACAGCCCCGGCCCCGGAGCAGTTCTTC
TRBJ2-7 NA TRBV7-6 NA CASSLGSDSSYEQYF TGTGCCAGCAGCTTAGGCTCCGACAGCTCCTACGAGCAGTACTTC
TRBJ2-7 TRBD1 TRBV5-4 NA CASSLEGAGLRAYEQYF TGTGCCAGCAGCTTGGAGGGGGCAGGCCTTAGGGCCTACGAGCAGTACTTC